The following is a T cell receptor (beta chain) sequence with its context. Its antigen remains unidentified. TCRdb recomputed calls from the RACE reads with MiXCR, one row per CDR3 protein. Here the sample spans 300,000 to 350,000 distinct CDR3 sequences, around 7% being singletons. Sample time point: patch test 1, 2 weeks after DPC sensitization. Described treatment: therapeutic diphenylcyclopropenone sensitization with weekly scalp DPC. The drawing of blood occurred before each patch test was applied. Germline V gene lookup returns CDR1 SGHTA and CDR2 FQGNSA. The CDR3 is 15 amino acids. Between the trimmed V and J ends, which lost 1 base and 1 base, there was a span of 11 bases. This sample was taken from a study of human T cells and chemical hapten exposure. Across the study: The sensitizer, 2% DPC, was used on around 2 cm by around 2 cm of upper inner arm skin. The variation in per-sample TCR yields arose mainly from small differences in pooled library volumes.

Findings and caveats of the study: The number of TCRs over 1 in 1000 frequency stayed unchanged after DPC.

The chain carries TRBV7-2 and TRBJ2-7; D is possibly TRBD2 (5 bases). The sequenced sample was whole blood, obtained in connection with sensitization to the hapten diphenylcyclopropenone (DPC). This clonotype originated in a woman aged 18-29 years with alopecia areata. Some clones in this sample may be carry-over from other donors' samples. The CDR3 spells CASSLGGIASYEQYF. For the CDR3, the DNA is TGTGCCAGCAGCTTAGGTGGCATAGCGTCCTACGAGCAGTACTTC.